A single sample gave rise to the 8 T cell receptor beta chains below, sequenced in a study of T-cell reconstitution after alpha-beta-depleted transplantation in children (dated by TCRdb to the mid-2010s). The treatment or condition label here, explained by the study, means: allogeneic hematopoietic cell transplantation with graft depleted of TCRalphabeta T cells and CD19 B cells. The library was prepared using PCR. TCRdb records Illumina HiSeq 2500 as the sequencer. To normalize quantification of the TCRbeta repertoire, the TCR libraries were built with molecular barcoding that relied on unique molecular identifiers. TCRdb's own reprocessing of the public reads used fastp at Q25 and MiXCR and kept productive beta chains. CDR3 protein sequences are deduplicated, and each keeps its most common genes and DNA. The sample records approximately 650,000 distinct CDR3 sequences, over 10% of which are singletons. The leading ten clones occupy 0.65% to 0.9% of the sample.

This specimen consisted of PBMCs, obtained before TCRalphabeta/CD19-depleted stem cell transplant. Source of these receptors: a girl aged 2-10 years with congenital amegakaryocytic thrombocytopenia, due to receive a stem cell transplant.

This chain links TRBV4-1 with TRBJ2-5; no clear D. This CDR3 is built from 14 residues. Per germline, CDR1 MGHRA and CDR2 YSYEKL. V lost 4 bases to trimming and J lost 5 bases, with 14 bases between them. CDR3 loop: CASSLSGNTETQYF. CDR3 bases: TGCGCCAGCAGCCTGTCCGGAAATACTGAGACCCAGTACTTC.

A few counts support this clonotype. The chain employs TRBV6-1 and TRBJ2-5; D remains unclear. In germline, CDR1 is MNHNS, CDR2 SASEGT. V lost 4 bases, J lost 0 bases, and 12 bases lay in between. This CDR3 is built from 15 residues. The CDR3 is CASSGPQRYQETQYF. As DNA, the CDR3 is TGTGCCAGCAGTGGCCCTCAGAGGTACCAAGAGACCCAGTACTTC.

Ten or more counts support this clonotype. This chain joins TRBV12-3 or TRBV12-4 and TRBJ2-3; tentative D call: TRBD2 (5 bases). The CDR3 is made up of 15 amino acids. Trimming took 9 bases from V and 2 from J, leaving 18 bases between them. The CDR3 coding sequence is TGTGCCAGTTACGAGACTAACCAGGACACAGATACGCAGTATTTT. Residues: CASYETNQDTDTQYF.

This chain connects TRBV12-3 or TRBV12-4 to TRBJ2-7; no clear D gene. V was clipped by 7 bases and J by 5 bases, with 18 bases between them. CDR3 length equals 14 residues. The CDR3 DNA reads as TGTGCCAGCAACCCTGGTCCTCCAACAGACGAGCAGTACTTC. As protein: CASNPGPPTDEQYF.

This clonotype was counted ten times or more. CDR3 DNA: TGTGCCAGCAGCCCATCGGGACAGGGTCATCAGCCCCAGCATTTT. Residues: CASSPSGQGHQPQHF. V is TRBV7-2 and J is TRBJ1-5; 9 nucleotides line up with TRBD1. The CDR3 has 15 residues. After removal of 5 bases from V and 5 bases from J, the junction contained 7 bases not matched to a gene. Germline V gene lookup returns CDR1 SGHTA and CDR2 FQGNSA.

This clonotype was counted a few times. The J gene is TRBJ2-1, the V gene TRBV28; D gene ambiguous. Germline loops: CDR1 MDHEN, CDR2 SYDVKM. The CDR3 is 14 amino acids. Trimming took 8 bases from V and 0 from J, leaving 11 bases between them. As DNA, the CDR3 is TGTGCCAGCCATCATAGCAGCTCCTACAATGAGCAGTTCTTC. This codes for CASHHSSSYNEQFF. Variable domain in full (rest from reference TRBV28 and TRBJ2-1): DVKVTQSSRYLVKRTGEKVFLECVQDMDHENMFWYRQDPGLGLRLIYFSYDVKMKEKGDIPEGYSVSREKKERFSLILESASTNQTSMYLCASHHSSSYNEQFFGPGTRLTVL.

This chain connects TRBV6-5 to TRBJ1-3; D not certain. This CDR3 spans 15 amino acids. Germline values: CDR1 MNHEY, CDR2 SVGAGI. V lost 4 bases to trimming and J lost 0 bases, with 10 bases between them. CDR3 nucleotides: TGTGCCAGCAGTTTCTCAACAGACTCTGGAAACACCATATATTTT. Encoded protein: CASSFSTDSGNTIYF.

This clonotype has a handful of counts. DNA for the CDR3: TGTGCCAGCAGCTTAACGGTCTCGGTGGGCTACGAGCAGTACTTC. Protein product: CASSLTVSVGYEQYF. J is TRBJ2-7 and V is TRBV7-6, with D unresolved. Germline-derived CDR1 and CDR2 are SGHVS and FNYEAQ. Trimming cost V 2 bases and J 3 bases, with 14 bases left between them. The CDR3 sequence is 15 residues long.